This T cell receptor (beta chain) is from a study of T cells in Graves' hyperthyroidism and ophthalmopathy (dated by TCRdb to the late 2010s). About the study as a whole: Peripheral blood samples were taken at initial diagnosis, before any treatment was given. The paper reports TCR Vbeta CDR3 sequencing of more than 120 peripheral blood samples: 40 to 45 ophthalmopathy, roughly 74 hyperthyroidism and around 17 progressor patients. To identify TCR V-J signatures that set the groups apart, the researchers used a discovery cohort of 100 patients, made up of fewer than 50 with Graves' ophthalmopathy and approximately 57 with stable Graves' hyperthyroidism. Once sampling was done, hyperthyroidism patients were given methimazole at a starting dose of 30 mg daily, whereas ophthalmopathy patients were given high-dose intravenous methylprednisolone. In addition, the study compared T-cell repertoires in thyroid tissue and in blood from roughly 6 Graves' hyperthyroidism patients. Whether ophthalmopathy could be predicted prospectively was tested in an independent validation cohort made up of 18 to 20 hyperthyroidism patients plus 17 patients who later progressed to ophthalmopathy. The roughly 91 discovery patients were randomly divided into training and test sets at a 7:3 ratio. What the authors observed across the whole study: A model built on a 13 V-J signature distinguished ophthalmopathy from stable hyperthyroidism, reaching 85% to 90% sensitivity and approximately 81% specificity in cross-validation and 80%/75% in testing. In validation, the model predicted progression to ophthalmopathy a median of about 6 months before onset, with approximately 71% sensitivity and 72.22% specificity. Blood samples also contained most of the expanded thyroid clonotypes (frequency above 0.001), which suggests that blood repertoires may reflect thyroid immune responses. No statistical method was used to fix the sample size in advance, and group allocation was not hidden from the investigators.

Graves' hyperthyroidism was defined as stable when no progression to ophthalmopathy occurred over 18 months of follow-up. Hyperthyroidism patients were aged 18 to 65 years and newly diagnosed, with disease duration of less than 2 months. Any patient with an uncontrolled infection, another autoimmune disease, pregnancy or lactation was excluded. Diagnoses were based on clinical symptoms, serum thyroxine and TRAb, thyroid ultrasound and orbital computed tomography. PBMCs were separated from about 10 ml of fresh peripheral blood using Ficoll-Paque density gradient centrifugation. Total RNA was extracted with Trizol reagent, and quality was checked on an Agilent 2100 Bioanalyzer. This clonotype appeared a few times. The antigen this receptor binds is unknown. Per-base qualities were not stored, and no clone one base away is much larger. The TCR beta CDR3 regions were amplified from the RNA transcripts. A first-round RT-PCR of the TCR CDR3 used the HTBI primer set with the Qiagen OneStep RT-PCR kit. Libraries were constructed in a second round of multiplex PCR, after which size selection and purification were carried out. The libraries were sequenced on an Illumina HiSeq2000 using paired-end 100 bp reads. In the authors' own workflow: SOAPnuke was used to process the raw data, with reads discarded if the reads contained adapters or uncalled bases, had a mean Phred below 15, or lacked an exact constant-primer or identifier match. COPE v1.2.5 was used to merge the high-quality paired reads, and each unique nucleotide sequence was defined as a clonotype. MiTCR v1.1 was used to align the clonotypes against IMGT TRBV, TRBD and TRBJ reference segments. The analysis was restricted to V-J combinations with a frequency above 0.0001, which together covered over 99% of the repertoires. The TCS score was defined as F50 (clonal expansion) divided by E x V (chaos), with BLOSUM62-based TCRdist calculated between CDR3 peptides within each V-J. Welch's t-statistics and random forest reduced 450 to 600 V-J features to 10 to 15, which were used in a naive Bayes classifier (R e1071). The public sequencing data were trimmed at Q25 with fastp and processed into clonotypes with MiXCR by TCRdb, which kept only in-frame beta chains. Rows are unified per CDR3 protein, each entry keeping the most common DNA and genes. What appears here as the V and J calls and clone size reflects TCRdb's work, not the paper's. This sample has more than 500,000 distinct CDR3 sequences in its table, and around 15% of those were observed once. About 15% of the sample rests with the top ten.

Material for sequencing was blood. The source is a woman in her forties with Graves' hyperthyroidism.

Here is the DNA: TGTGCCAGCCGTCTGTTGGGACCTGGGTCCGGGGAGCTGTTTTTT. It translates to CASRLLGPGSGELFF. The V and J segments used are TRBV27 and TRBJ2-2; the D match is possibly TRBD1 or TRBD2, with 5 bases aligned in each. Cut back by 8 bases and 6 bases, the V and J ends lie 19 bases apart. The germline V gene (reference sequence) gives CDR1 as MNHEY and CDR2 as SMNVEV. The CDR3 spans 15 residues, from the cysteine through the phenylalanine. Only the CDR3 region is kept as DNA, spanning 45 bases read in frame from base 1.